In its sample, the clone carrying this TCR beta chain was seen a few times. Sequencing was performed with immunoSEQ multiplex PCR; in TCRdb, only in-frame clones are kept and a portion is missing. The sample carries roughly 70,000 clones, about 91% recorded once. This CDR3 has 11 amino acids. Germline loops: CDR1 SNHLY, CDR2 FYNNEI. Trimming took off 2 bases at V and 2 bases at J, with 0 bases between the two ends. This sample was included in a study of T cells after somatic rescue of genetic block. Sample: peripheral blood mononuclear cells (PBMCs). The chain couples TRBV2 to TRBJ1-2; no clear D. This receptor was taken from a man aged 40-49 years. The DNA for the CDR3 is TGTGCCAGCAGTGAAAACTATGGCTACACCTTC. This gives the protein CASSENYGYTF.